This TCR beta chain was sequenced for a study of metastatic and nonmetastatic thyroid tumors. Background on the study: Across peripheral blood and tumor or nodule tissue samples taken from malignant and benign thyroid patients, the repertoires were compared with one another.

Broader study findings: When malignant thyroid tumors were compared with benign nodules, TCR beta diversity was reportedly significantly higher in the malignant tumors. This held in both blood and tumor samples.

Nobody among the patients had been given any treatment before thyroid surgery. Trimming took 8 bases from V and 8 from J, leaving 18 bases between them. Germline V gives CDR1 LNHDA, CDR2 SQIVND (reference sequence). This CDR3 is built from 14 residues. As originally analysed: Clinicopathological groups differed in CDR3, with these differences serving to build a distant-metastasis classifier for papillary thyroid cancer. MiXCR re-clonotyped the PCR reads for TCRdb. TCRdb's processing, not the study's, gives the V and J calls here. The table lists 80,000 to 85,000 clones, around 13% of them singletons. In its sample, this clone was seen many times. Its target is unknown.

The chain employs TRBV19 and TRBJ2-2; D possibly uses TRBD1 or TRBD2 (6 bases each). The sample consisted of tumor tissue. The receptor was derived from a female donor with papillary thyroid cancer or a benign thyroid nodule (not recorded which). Some clones in this sample may be carry-over from other donors' samples. CDR3 DNA sequence: TGTGCCAGTTCGAGAATTAGGGGGGAGGGGGAGCTGTTTTTT. Protein product: CASSRIRGEGELFF.